This T cell receptor (beta chain) was captured by sequencing in a study of T cell responses to AZD1222 COVID-19 vaccine (dated by TCRdb to the early 2020s). Regarding the study in general: A total of around 240 trial participants underwent TCR sequencing, of whom about 200 received two doses of AZD1222 and roughly 25 received two doses of the MenACWY control vaccine. Trial participants were enrolled by age into subgroups of 18-55, 56-69 and 70-plus years, and roughly 150, 30 and 60 TCR-sequenced participants, respectively, were included in these subgroups. The study at large found these results: After two AZD1222 doses, spike-specific TCR breadth and depth were significantly higher than at day 0 and than in MenACWY recipients. Conclusions about previously exposed vaccinees were limited because only six AZD1222 recipients were SARS-CoV-2 seropositive at baseline. The vaccine-associated CD4 TCRs covered the entire spike protein, and the dominant responses fell in regions 160-218 and 743-854. Participants were mostly white British and included more females than males, and it was suggested by the authors that clonal diversity may have been underestimated. Because no day 14 peak-response samples were available, the repertoires could be characterized only after the peak T cell response. Epitopes outside the regions mutated in the B.1.351 and B.1.1.7 variants were reportedly recognized by nearly half of the unique spike-specific TCRs. In the small 56-69-year group, the increase in depth fell short of significance, most likely because of low power.

The CDR3 regions of human TCRbeta chains were subjected to immunosequencing. In the original analysis: Repertoire TCRs were matched against a reference library of SARS-CoV-2-specific TCRs generated with the MIRA antigen-specificity platform. Breadth meant the fraction of unique TCRs that were SARS-CoV-2-associated, whereas depth meant the fraction of total T cells that were SARS-CoV-2-associated. Using the MIRA data, each spike-specific TCR was mapped to the spike region that the TCR reacts to and placed in a CD4 or CD8 class. Log10-transformed breadth and depth values were compared by one-way ANOVA with Sidak's multiple comparisons tests. TCRdb took over this immuneACCESS table, retaining in-frame rearrangements with V and J assigned. Such tables are incomplete; in checked studies, under half of the missing clones stem from an unresolved V gene, and the remainder is unexplained. That table supplies the V and J calls and clone size; D and trimming were determined from the DNA. The sample table records roughly 150,000 clones; under 95% of these occur just once. Of the sample, 1.9% is held by the ten largest clones.

The time point label corresponds to: about 28 days (+/-7) after the second vaccine dose. AZD1222 recipients whose second dose came at about 4 weeks and those whose second dose came at about 12 weeks were combined into one group, since spike-specific TCR depth and breadth did not differ between the two schedules. Samples from vaccinated people were obtained from the UK trials COV001 and COV002, which included a single-blind randomized controlled phase 2/3 trial of AZD1222 (ChAdOx1 nCoV-19) in healthy adults. For TCRbeta chain sequencing, PBMC samples were collected from trial participants at day 0 and at day 28 after the second dose. From the cysteine through the phenylalanine, the CDR3 covers 15 amino acids. Kept here is only the CDR3 DNA, which spans 45 bases and is read in frame from base 1. Looking up the germline V gene (reference sequence) yields CDR1 LGHDT and CDR2 YNNKEL. Trimmed from V: 4 bases; trimmed from J: 5 bases; junction bases lacking a gene match: 8.

For this clone: This clone's antigen is unknown. No much larger clone is present one base from it, and per-base qualities are unavailable.

The receptor was derived from an adult who received the AZD1222 COVID-19 vaccine. This chain joins TRBV3-1 (or the pseudogene TRBV3-2) to TRBJ1-2, and 9 junctional nucleotides match TRBD1. This sample comprised peripheral blood, obtained 28 days after the second AZD1222 dose. CDR3 loop: CASSPYRDRAYGYTF. In nucleotide form, the sequence is TGTGCCAGCAGCCCCTATCGGGACAGGGCTTATGGCTACACCTTC.